This TCR beta chain stems from a study of blood T cell repertoires in COVID-19. At the level of the study: T cells, B-cell-depleted T cells, or PBMCs provided the cDNA or gDNA that served as material.

Germline V gene data show CDR1 as LNHDA and CDR2 as SQIVND (reference sequence). The V and J ends lost 2 bases and 7 bases respectively, with 12 bases between them. This CDR3 has 13 residues. This clone was found a few times. In the original analysis: Amplifying reference gene primers gave estimates of nucleated cell counts. Profiling relied on immunoSEQ multiplex PCR, and the TCRdb table lists in-frame clones only, not all of them. The V and J calls and clone size were taken over from that table, and D and trimming were inferred from the DNA. Of 45,000 to 70,000 clones listed, about 76% are singletons.

The sequenced sample was peripheral blood. V is TRBV19 and J is TRBJ2-7; tentative D call: TRBD2 (6 bases). This receptor was taken from an elderly woman with active or convalescent COVID-19. CDR3 protein: CASSISGGREQYF. The CDR3 nucleotides are TGTGCCAGTAGTATATCCGGAGGGAGGGAGCAGTACTTC.